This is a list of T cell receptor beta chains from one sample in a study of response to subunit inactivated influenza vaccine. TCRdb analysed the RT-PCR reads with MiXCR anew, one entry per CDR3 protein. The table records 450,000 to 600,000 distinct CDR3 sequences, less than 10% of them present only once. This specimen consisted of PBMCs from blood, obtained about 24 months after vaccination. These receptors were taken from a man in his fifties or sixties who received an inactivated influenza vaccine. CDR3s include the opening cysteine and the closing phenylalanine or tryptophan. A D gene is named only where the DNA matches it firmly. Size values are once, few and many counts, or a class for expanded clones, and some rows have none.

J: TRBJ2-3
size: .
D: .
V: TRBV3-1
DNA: TGTGCCAGCAGCCAGCGGGGCACAGATACGCAGTATTTT
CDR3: CASSQRGTDTQYF

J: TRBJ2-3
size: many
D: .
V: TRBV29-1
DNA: TGCAGCGTAGGCAGACAGGACCCTCGCGGGACTACGCAGTATTTT
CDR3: CSVGRQDPRGTTQYF

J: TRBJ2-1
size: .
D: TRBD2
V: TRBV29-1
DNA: TGCAGCGTTGAATATCTGGGCGGGGGGAGCTCCTACAATGAGCAGTTCTTC
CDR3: CSVEYLGGGSSYNEQFF

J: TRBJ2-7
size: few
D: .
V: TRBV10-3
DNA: TGTGCCATCAGACCCGACCAGGGGTTGGTGTACGAGCAGTACTTC
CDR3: CAIRPDQGLVYEQYF

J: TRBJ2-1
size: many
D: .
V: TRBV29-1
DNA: TGCAGCGCCCTGGGACGTTTTAATGAGCAGTTCTTC
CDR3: CSALGRFNEQFF

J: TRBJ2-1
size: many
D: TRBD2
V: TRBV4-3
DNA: TGCGCCAGCAGCCAAGATCCCCTAGGAGCGGGAGGGCCCAATGAGCAGTTCTTC
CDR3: CASSQDPLGAGGPNEQFF

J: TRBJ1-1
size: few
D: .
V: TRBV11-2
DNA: TGTGCCAGCAGCTTAGTACTTGGTCGGATGAACACTGAAGCTTTCTTT
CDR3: CASSLVLGRMNTEAFF

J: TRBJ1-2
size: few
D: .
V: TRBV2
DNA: TGTGCCAGCAGTGAAATCATTCGAACGAACTATGGCTACACCTTC
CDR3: CASSEIIRTNYGYTF

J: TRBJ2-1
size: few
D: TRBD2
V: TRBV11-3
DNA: TGTGCCAGCAGCTCTCTCGTCGGGGGGGACTACAATGAGCAGTTCTTC
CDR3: CASSSLVGGDYNEQFF

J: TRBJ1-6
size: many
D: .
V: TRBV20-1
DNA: TGCAGTGCTGAGCGACAGACTAATTCACCCCTCCACTTT
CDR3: CSAERQTNSPLHF

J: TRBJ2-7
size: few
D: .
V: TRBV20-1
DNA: TGCAGTGCTAGATCCGGACAAAAGAGCTCCTACGAGCAGTACTTC
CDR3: CSARSGQKSSYEQYF

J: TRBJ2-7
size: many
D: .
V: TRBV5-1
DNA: TGCGCCAGCAGCTTGGACAGGGAAGCATACGAGCAGTACTTC
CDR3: CASSLDREAYEQYF

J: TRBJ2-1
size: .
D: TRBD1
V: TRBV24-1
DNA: TGTGCCACCGCCCCGGGACAGTACAATGAGCAGTTCTTC
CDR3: CATAPGQYNEQFF

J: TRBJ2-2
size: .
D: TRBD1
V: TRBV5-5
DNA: TGTGCCAGCAGGTCCGGGACAGCCTCCGTCACCGGGGAGCTGTTTTTT
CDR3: CASRSGTASVTGELFF

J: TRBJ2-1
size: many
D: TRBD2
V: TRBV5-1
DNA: TGCGCCAGCAGCGGCACGGGGGGGGATTACAATGAGCAGTTCTTC
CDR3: CASSGTGGDYNEQFF

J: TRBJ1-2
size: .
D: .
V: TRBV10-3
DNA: TGTGCCATCAGTGATGGGGTCGAAGGCTACACCTTC
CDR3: CAISDGVEGYTF

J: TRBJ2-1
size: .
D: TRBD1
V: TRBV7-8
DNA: TGTGCCAGCAGCTTAAATAGGGTACCAGGGGGGCAGTTCTTC
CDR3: CASSLNRVPGGQFF

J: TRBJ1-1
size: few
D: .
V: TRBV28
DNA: TGTGCCATCTTATCGGGACAAAACACTGAAGCTTTCTTT
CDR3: CAILSGQNTEAFF

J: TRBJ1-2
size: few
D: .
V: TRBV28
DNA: TGTGCCAGTAGGAGAATCCGGGCCTCTTCAAATTCCAATGGCTACACCTTC
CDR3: CASRRIRASSNSNGYTF

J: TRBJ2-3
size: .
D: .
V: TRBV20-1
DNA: TGCAGTGCTTCCGGGACCCAAGGAAAATCAGATACGCAGTATTTT
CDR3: CSASGTQGKSDTQYF

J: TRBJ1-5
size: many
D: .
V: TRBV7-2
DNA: TGTGCCAGCAGCTTCTTCGAGTATCAGCCCCAGCATTTT
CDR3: CASSFFEYQPQHF

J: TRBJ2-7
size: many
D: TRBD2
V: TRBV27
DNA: TGTGCCAGCAGACGGCGGGAGGTTGACTACGAGCAGTACTTC
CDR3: CASRRREVDYEQYF

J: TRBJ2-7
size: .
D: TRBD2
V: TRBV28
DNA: TGTGCCAGCAGTTCCCCCCCGGGACTAGCGGGGAAACCCTACGAGCAGTACTTC
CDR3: CASSSPPGLAGKPYEQYF